This T cell receptor beta chain was observed in a study of blood T cell repertoires in COVID-19. Study as a whole: Spain, Italy and the United States supplied samples that represented acute and convalescent COVID-19. PBMCs, B-cell-depleted T cells, or T cells provided the cDNA or gDNA that made up the material.

In germline, CDR1 is SEHNR, CDR2 FQNEAQ (reference sequence). The CDR3 covers 14 residues. V lost 0 bases and J 5 bases, leaving 10 bases between the germline ends. In the authors' methods: Estimation of nucleated cell counts was performed using reference gene primer amplification. The table came from immunoSEQ multiplex PCR; TCRdb's copy has only in-frame clones and leaves some out. V and J calls and clone size are those listed in that table; D and trimming were worked out from the DNA. Among fewer than 20,000 clones listed, 85% to 95% were seen once. This clonotype was sampled from a woman aged 45-60 years with active COVID-19. The chain uses TRBV7-9 and TRBJ1-1; no definite D call. Specimen: peripheral blood. In DNA form, the CDR3 reads TGTGCCAGCAGCTTAGCGCGGGAGAGGACTGAAGCTTTCTTT. Its protein is CASSLARERTEAFF.